Shown below are 25 T cell receptor beta chains from a single sample sequenced in a study of T-cell reconstitution after alpha-beta-depleted transplantation in children. Unique molecular identifiers were built into the TCRbeta library. TCRdb redid the calling of the PCR reads with MiXCR, one entry per CDR3 protein. The table has over 80,000 distinct CDR3 sequences, roughly a quarter seen once; the top ten hold 20% to 25%. The sequenced sample was PBMCs, obtained before TCRalphabeta/CD19-depleted stem cell transplant. All receptors come from a boy aged 2 to 9 with acute lymphoblastic leukemia, due to receive a stem cell transplant.

This rearrangement joins TRBV28 to TRBJ2-7, with a tentative D call TRBD1 (5 bases). Germline CDR1 and CDR2: MDHEN and SYDVKM. Trimming stripped 10 bases from V and 1 base from J, with 14 bases between. This CDR3 has 13 residues. The CDR3 bases are TGTGCCACCTCCTGGGGCAGTTCCTACGAGCAGTACTTC. This translates into CATSWGSSYEQYF.

V is TRBV10-3 and J is TRBJ2-1; TRBD2 aligns across 7 bases. The germline gives CDR1 ENHRY, CDR2 SYGVKD. CDR3 size: 15 residues. V shed 2 bases and J 8 bases; nucleotides not matched to a gene: 9. The CDR3 bases are TGTGCCATCAGTGAGGGTGGCGGGAGAGTCTATGAGCAGTTCTTC. Translating gives CAISEGGGRVYEQFF.

The chain is built from TRBV10-2 and TRBJ1-1; D perhaps matches TRBD1 (6 bases). Germline V gives CDR1 WSHSY, CDR2 SAAADI. CDR3 length: 14 residues. Trimming took 6 bases from V and 1 from J, leaving 12 bases between them. The CDR3 nucleotides read TGCGCCAGCAGCGCGGGGGCAGGGAACACTGAAGCTTTCTTT. Translation gives CASSAGAGNTEAFF.

This chain connects TRBV15 to TRBJ1-6; D remains unclear. V lost 1 base and J 10 bases, leaving 11 bases between the germline ends. The CDR3 runs to 14 residues. From germline, CDR1 is LNHNV and CDR2 YYDKDF (reference sequence). The CDR3, as DNA: TGTGCCACCAGCAGAGTACGGATGGGGTCACCCCTCCACTTT. It translates to CATSRVRMGSPLHF.

This clonotype came up a few times. The V call is TRBV7-2, the J call TRBJ2-3; D is tentatively TRBD1 or TRBD2 (5 bases each). V was clipped by 3 bases and J by 1 base, with 14 bases between them. The CDR3 runs to 16 residues. Germline CDR1 SGHTA, CDR2 FQGNSA. Written as DNA, the CDR3 is TGTGCCAGCAGCTTGGGACCAAACTTGGGCACAGATACGCAGTATTTT. Residues: CASSLGPNLGTDTQYF.

This clonotype has at least ten counts. The chain uses TRBV29-1 and TRBJ2-3; the D is unclear. Per the germline V gene, CDR1 is SQVTM and CDR2 is ANQGSEA. Trimming took off 8 bases at V and 2 bases at J, with 11 bases between the two ends. This CDR3 is built from 12 residues. The CDR3 coding sequence is TGCAGCCTTTCCTCGAACACAGATACGCAGTATTTT. Translation gives CSLSSNTDTQYF.

This clonotype came up once. This chain uses TRBV7-8 with TRBJ2-5; 7 bases line up with TRBD2. The CDR3 totals 15 residues. Germline assignment: CDR1 SGHVS and CDR2 FQNEAQ. V trimming: 5 bases; J trimming: 2 bases; junction bases outside the gene matches: 8. Here the CDR3 DNA reads TGTGCCAGCAGCCCATTGACTAGCAGGCAAGAGACCCAGTACTTC. Its protein is CASSPLTSRQETQYF.

This chain uses TRBV5-1 with TRBJ2-1; D gene uncertain. This CDR3 spans 12 amino acids. Germline V gene lookup returns CDR1 SGHRS and CDR2 YFSETQ. V was shortened by 3 bases and J by 4 bases, with 5 bases between the two germline ends. The CDR3 loop is CASSSQYNEQFF. The CDR3 bases are TGCGCCAGCAGCTCACAATACAATGAGCAGTTCTTC.

This clonotype counts as medium-sized. This chain connects TRBV4-3 to TRBJ2-5; no reliable D call. The V and J ends lost 0 bases and 1 base respectively, with 12 bases between them. Germline-derived CDR1 and CDR2 are LGHNA and YSLEER. The CDR3 runs 16 residues. DNA of the CDR3: TGCGCCAGCAGCCAAGATGTCTCAAGGGCCCAAGAGACCCAGTACTTC. Protein: CASSQDVSRAQETQYF.

The chain has TRBV29-1 and TRBJ1-2; weak D call: TRBD1 (6 bases). In germline, CDR1 is SQVTM, CDR2 ANQGSEA. The CDR3 is 12 residues long. V shed 6 bases and J shed 2 bases, with 10 bases lying between them. The CDR3 nucleotides are TGCAGCGTGGCCGGGGGCAACTATGGCTACACCTTC. This codes for CSVAGGNYGYTF.

The CDR3 coding sequence is TGCGCCAGCAGCGCATCTAGCGGGTTCGCCAATGAGCAGTTCTTC. It yields the protein CASSASSGFANEQFF. This chain uses TRBV5-1 with TRBJ2-1; 8 bases match TRBD2. CDR3 size: 15 residues. Per germline, CDR1 SGHRS and CDR2 YFSETQ. V lost 4 bases to trimming and J lost 6 bases; unmatched junction nucleotides: 9.

This clonotype was detected only a few times. V usage is TRBV18 and J usage is TRBJ1-5, with unresolved D. The ends were cut back, 3 bases at V and 3 bases at J, with 9 bases in the middle. The CDR3 sequence is 14 residues long. In germline, CDR1 is KGHSH, CDR2 LQKENI. The CDR3 DNA reads as TGTGCCAGCTCACCGGGAGGAATCAATCAGCCCCAGCATTTT. Protein product: CASSPGGINQPQHF.

This clonotype was counted ten times or more. The chain recombines TRBV28 with TRBJ1-2; tentatively, D is TRBD1 (6 bases). Germline lookup yields CDR1 MDHEN and CDR2 SYDVKM. V was pared by 7 bases and J by 4 bases, with 19 bases between. The CDR3 has 15 amino acids. The CDR3 reads CASTRTEVFPYGYTF. The CDR3 nucleotides read TGTGCCAGCACCAGGACAGAAGTATTTCCCTATGGCTACACCTTC.

This clonotype showed up many times. The chain carries TRBV29-1 and TRBJ2-3; D remains unclear. Germline V gene lookup returns CDR1 SQVTM and CDR2 ANQGSEA. There are 12 residues in the CDR3. Deletions cut 4 bases from V and 5 bases from J, with 10 bases between. The CDR3 is CSVVHSEDTQYF. The CDR3 DNA is TGCAGCGTTGTCCACTCTGAAGATACGCAGTATTTT.

The CDR3 sequence: CASNLKRVGLTGELFF. Written as DNA, the CDR3 is TGTGCCAGCAACTTAAAGCGGGTCGGCCTGACCGGGGAGCTGTTTTTT. This chain uses TRBV2 with TRBJ2-2; D is perhaps TRBD2 (6 bases). There are 16 residues in the CDR3. Germline CDR1 and CDR2: SNHLY and FYNNEI. V was pared by 7 bases and J by 5 bases, with 20 bases between.

The genes are TRBV30 and TRBJ2-6; no clear D. V was pared by 2 bases and J by 0 bases, with 5 bases between. This CDR3 has 14 residues. Per germline, CDR1 GTSNPN and CDR2 SVGIG (reference sequence). CDR3 in amino acids: CAWSRASGANVLTF. CDR3 in DNA: TGTGCCTGGAGTCGGGCCTCTGGGGCCAACGTCCTGACTTTC.

This clonotype was recorded many times. V usage is TRBV12-3 or TRBV12-4 and J usage is TRBJ1-1; D possibly corresponds to TRBD1 (6 bases). There are 13 residues in the CDR3. Trimming left V 6 bases short and J 10 bases short, with 18 bases between. The CDR3 sequence is CASSTPGAVTAFF. CDR3 sequence (DNA): TGTGCCAGCAGCACTCCAGGGGCGGTTACAGCTTTCTTT.

With regard to this clonotype: An end of the junction does not agree with germline; a read error may underlie this. The rearrangement links TRBV5-1 to TRBJ2-2; the D gene could be TRBD1 or TRBD2 (6 bases each). The CDR3 extends over 16 amino acids. CDR1 is SGHRS and CDR2 is YFSETQ in the germline V gene. DNA for the CDR3: TGCCCCAGCAGCTGGGACTCGACAGGAAACACCGGGGAGCTGTTTTTT. Its protein is CPSSWDSTGNTGELFF.

The chain employs TRBV20-1 and TRBJ2-5; D might be TRBD1 (5 bases). The CDR3 is 12 residues long. V dropped 6 bases and J dropped 5 bases, with 13 bases sitting between them. From germline, CDR1 is DFQATT and CDR2 SNEGSKA (reference sequence). The CDR3 spells CSANGAGETQYF. The CDR3 nucleotides are TGCAGTGCCAATGGGGCAGGCGAGACCCAGTACTTC.

There are many counts of this clonotype. J is TRBJ2-6 and V is TRBV18, with a weak D call TRBD1 (5 bases). The V gene lost 3 bases and the J gene lost 0 bases, with 6 bases spanning the gap. The CDR3 totals 15 residues. The V gene's germline CDR1 is KGHSH and CDR2 LQKENI. CDR3 loop: CASSPQGSGANVLTF. The DNA of the CDR3 is TGTGCCAGCTCACCCCAGGGCTCTGGGGCCAACGTCCTGACTTTC.

This clonotype was counted between two and nine times. V gene TRBV27 combines with J gene TRBJ2-1; 10 bases agree with TRBD2. Trimming cost V 6 bases and J 4 bases; bases outside gene matches: 12. Germline values: CDR1 MNHEY, CDR2 SMNVEV (reference sequence). This CDR3 comprises 17 residues. For the CDR3, the DNA is TGTGCCAGCAGCCGGACTAGCGGAGGGGCCTCATACAATGAGCAGTTCTTC. This encodes CASSRTSGGASYNEQFF.

The chain employs TRBV4-1 and TRBJ2-7, with 9 bases identical to TRBD1. Germline V CDR1 and CDR2: MGHRA, YSYEKL. CDR3 length: 14 residues. With 4 bases clipped from V and 6 bases from J, the junction kept 7 bases outside the gene matches. CDR3 in amino acids: CASSLRTGEGEQYF. The CDR3 nucleotides read TGCGCCAGCAGCCTCCGGACAGGGGAGGGCGAGCAGTACTTC.

The gene calls are TRBV7-2 and TRBJ2-7, with TRBD2 matching 10 bases. Losses at the gene ends were 0 bases for V and 6 bases for J; bases not matched to a gene: 5. The CDR3 totals 15 residues. CDR1 is SGHTA, CDR2 FQGNSA, per germline. The CDR3 nucleotides read TGTGCCAGCAGCTTAGCGCAGGGGACTAGCGCCGAGCAGTACTTC. Translation gives CASSLAQGTSAEQYF.

Here the CDR3 DNA reads TGTGCCAGCAGCCAGGACGGGTATGGCTACACCTTC. Protein: CASSQDGYGYTF. The chain uses TRBV7-2 and TRBJ1-2; no definite D call. The CDR3 length is 12 residues. V was trimmed by 5 bases and J by 5 bases, leaving 9 bases between them. Germline CDR1 is SGHTA and CDR2 is FQGNSA.

In its sample, this clonotype was seen a few times. V usage is TRBV20-1 and J usage is TRBJ1-5, with D perhaps matching TRBD1 (6 bases). Germline CDR1 is DFQATT and CDR2 is SNEGSKA (reference sequence). The CDR3 has 11 residues. The germline V and J ends were trimmed by 4 bases and 6 bases, with 7 bases remaining between them. The CDR3, as DNA: TGCAGTGCTACAGGGGTTCAGCCCCAGCATTTT. Translating it yields CSATGVQPQHF.